This T cell receptor beta chain was sequenced for a study of OX40 agonist ivuxolimab in advanced cancers. Details on this clone: Antigen: not known.

Method: immunoSEQ multiplex PCR; TCRdb's copy keeps in-frame clones and lacks some. The data hold some 64,000 clones, with more than 80% observed a single time. Collection of blood occurred at baseline, at cycle 4 day 1, and at cycle 7 day 1. Deletions cut 2 bases from V and 4 bases from J, with 8 bases between. Germline-derived CDR1 and CDR2 are MDHEN and SYDVKM. The CDR3 has 13 amino acids. Study-level results: Blood T cells, both CD4+ and CD8+, expanded clonally by week 6 at 0.1 to 3.0 mg/kg. Fewer expanded clones were found on average in CD4+ than in CD8+ T cells.

The V gene is TRBV28, the J gene TRBJ1-1; D gene uncertain. Specimen: CD4+ or CD8+ T cells sorted from blood, collected in a trial of the OX40 agonist ivuxolimab. The TCR comes from an adult with an advanced solid tumor such as melanoma, head and neck, liver or kidney cancer. CDR3 DNA: TGTGCCAGCAGTTTACCAAGTCTCACTGAAGCTTTCTTT. This codes for CASSLPSLTEAFF.